This TCR beta chain was captured by sequencing in a study of T cell responses to AZD1222 COVID-19 vaccine. Some clones are missing from TCRdb's copy, which holds only in-frame ones; the method was immunoSEQ multiplex PCR. The data contain over 150,000 clones, about 88% of them seen just once; the ten biggest clones take up around 6%. Study-wide points: Every sample of the repertoires postdated the peak T cell response. The donor group comprised mostly white British people and more females; the analysis possibly underestimated clonal diversity. There were vaccine-associated CD4 TCRs across spike, dominant at 160-218 and 743-854.

This clone was observed once. Antigen: not known. V was cut by 1 base and J by 8 bases, with 8 bases left in between. The germline CDR1 and CDR2 sequences are MDHEN and SYDVKM. The CDR3 contains 12 residues. The TCR comes from an adult in good health. This sample comprised peripheral blood, obtained on day 0 of AZD1222 vaccination. The rearrangement joins TRBV28 to TRBJ1-2; D gene ambiguous. DNA of the CDR3: TGTGCCAGCAGTTTATCGGCCTGGGGCTACACCTTC. This gives the protein CASSLSAWGYTF.